A single sample is the source of the 32 T cell receptor beta chains below, sequenced in a study of blood T cell repertoires in COVID-19. Method: immunoSEQ multiplex PCR; TCRdb's copy keeps in-frame clones and lacks some. The data show fewer than 250,000 clones, about 88% seen once. Sequencing was performed on PBMCs or T cells enriched from blood (not recorded which). The source of these receptors is a woman in her thirties or forties in a cohort exposed to, infected with or recovered from COVID-19 (not recorded which).

This chain uses TRBV13 with TRBJ2-7, with a weak D call TRBD1 (6 bases). The CDR3 runs to 14 residues. Germline V gene data show CDR1 as PRHDT and CDR2 as FYEKMQ (reference sequence). The V end was cut by 2 bases, the J end by 3 bases, with 11 bases between. The chain's CDR3 is CASSLLQGDYEQYF. DNA of the CDR3: TGTGCCAGCAGCTTACTACAGGGTGACTACGAGCAGTACTTC.

The genes are TRBV5-1 and TRBJ2-7, with 11 bases identical to TRBD1. The germline V gene has CDR1 SGHRS and CDR2 YFSETQ. The CDR3 is 13 amino acids. V gave up 3 bases and J gave up 5 bases; unmatched junction bases: 1. The CDR3: CASSWGQGDEQYF. CDR3 DNA sequence: TGCGCCAGCAGCTGGGGACAGGGGGACGAGCAGTACTTC. The variable domain in full, with the rest retrieved from reference TRBV5-1 and TRBJ2-7, is KAGVTQTPRYLIKTRGQQVTLSCSPISGHRSVSWYQQTPGQGLQFLFEYFSETQRNKGNFPGRFSGRQFSNSRSEMNVSTLELGDSALYLCASSWGQGDEQYFGPGTRLTVT.

The J gene is TRBJ2-6, the V gene TRBV19; 7 bases fit TRBD1. In germline, CDR1 is LNHDA, CDR2 SQIVND (reference sequence). The V gene end was trimmed by 7 bases and the J gene end by 1 base; junction bases not matched to a gene: 4. The CDR3 contains 15 residues. CDR3 in amino acids: CASNPGGSGANVLTF. In nucleotides, the CDR3 is TGTGCCAGTAACCCAGGGGGATCTGGGGCCAACGTCCTGACTTTC.

This clone was picked up many times. Other DNA variants within this sample encode the same CDR3. V gene TRBV19 combines with J gene TRBJ1-5; D is ambiguous. This CDR3 is built from 13 residues. The V gene lost 7 bases and the J gene lost 3 bases, with 10 bases spanning the gap. The germline V gene encodes CDR1 LNHDA and CDR2 SQIVND (reference sequence). The CDR3 DNA sequence: TGTGCCAGTAAAACGGGGTACAATCAGCCCCAGCATTTT. It specifies CASKTGYNQPQHF.

This chain joins TRBV11-3 and TRBJ2-2; D gene uncertain. This CDR3 contains 14 residues. Germline CDR1 is SGHNT and CDR2 is YENEEA. V lost 1 base to trimming and J lost 4 bases, with 7 bases between them. CDR3 nucleotide sequence: TGTGCCAGCAGCTTAGGGCAGCGCACCGGGGAGCTGTTTTTT. It translates to CASSLGQRTGELFF.

The chain links TRBV28 to TRBJ1-6, with 8 positions matching TRBD1. CDR3 length: 14 amino acids. Trimming took 6 bases from V and 9 from J; bases not matched to a gene: 7. Germline V gene lookup returns CDR1 MDHEN and CDR2 SYDVKM. CDR3 coding DNA: TGTGCCAGCAGCAGGGGGCGCGAGCTTTCACCCCTCCACTTT. It codes for CASSRGRELSPLHF.

V is TRBV2 and J is TRBJ2-7, with 11 bases matching TRBD1. CDR1 is SNHLY and CDR2 is FYNNEI in the germline V gene. CDR3 length: 17 amino acids. Trimming at V came to 2 bases and at J to 9 bases, leaving 15 bases not matched to a gene. The CDR3 nucleotides are TGTGCCAGCAGTGAACCCTCCGGGCCGGGACAGGGGGATCGGCAGTACTTC. Its translation: CASSEPSGPGQGDRQYF. The full variable domain, in which reference TRBV2 and TRBJ2-7 provide the parts outside the CDR3, is EPEVTQTPSHQVTQMGQEVILRCVPISNHLYFYWYRQILGQKVEFLVSFYNNEISEKSEIFDDQFSVERPDGSNFTLKIRSTKLEDSAMYFCASSEPSGPGQGDRQYFGPGTRLTVT.

The chain joins TRBV10-3 to TRBJ2-3, with 7 bases aligning to TRBD2. The germline V gene encodes CDR1 ENHRY and CDR2 SYGVKD. Unmatched junction bases numbered 9, after V lost 6 bases and J lost 3 bases. The length of the CDR3 is 15 residues. Here the CDR3 DNA reads TGTGCCATCAGCACGCTAGCGGCTATAACAGATACGCAGTATTTT. Translating it yields CAISTLAAITDTQYF.

The chain couples TRBV13 to TRBJ1-4; 11 nucleotides align to TRBD1. Germline CDR1 and CDR2: PRHDT and FYEKMQ (reference sequence). The ends lost 0 bases at V and 0 bases at J; junction bases unmatched: 0. The CDR3 sequence is 17 residues long. CDR3 sequence reads: CASSLGGQGATNEKLFF. CDR3 nucleotide sequence: TGTGCCAGCAGCTTAGGGGGACAGGGGGCAACTAATGAAAAACTGTTTTTT.

The genes are TRBV29-1 and TRBJ1-1; D is ambiguous. V was cut by 6 bases and J by 4 bases, with 12 bases left in between. The CDR3 consists of 12 residues. The germline gives CDR1 SQVTM, CDR2 ANQGSEA. CDR3 loop: CSVRDRGTEAFF. DNA for the CDR3: TGCAGCGTACGAGACCGCGGCACTGAAGCTTTCTTT. The variable domain in full, completed from reference TRBV29-1 and TRBJ1-1, reads SAVISQKPSRDICQRGTSLTIQCQVDSQVTMMFWYRQQPGQSLTLIATANQGSEATYESGFVIDKFPISRPNLTFSTLTVSNMSPEDSSIYLCSVRDRGTEAFFGQGTRLTVV.

The table lists this clone with a count of one. The chain is built from TRBV4-1 and TRBJ1-5; 7 bases match TRBD1. Germline loops: CDR1 MGHRA, CDR2 YSYEKL. There are 15 residues in the CDR3. With 0 bases clipped from V and 7 bases from J, the junction kept 6 bases outside the gene matches. CDR3 region: CASSQELQGRQPQHF. In DNA form, the CDR3 reads TGCGCCAGCAGCCAAGAGTTACAGGGGCGACAGCCCCAGCATTTT.

The chain has TRBV19 and TRBJ1-6; no clear D gene. The V and J ends lost 1 base and 7 bases respectively, with 5 bases between them. From germline, CDR1 is LNHDA and CDR2 SQIVND (reference sequence). The CDR3 length is 13 residues. The CDR3 bases are TGTGCCAGTAGTATAGGGCAGAATTCACCCCTCCACTTT. Its translation is CASSIGQNSPLHF.

The chain carries TRBV10-1 and TRBJ2-7; 10 positions agree with TRBD2. J was trimmed by 3 bases and V by 5 bases; bases with no gene match: 13. This CDR3 has 17 residues. CDR1 and CDR2 from the germline V gene are WNHNN and SYGVQD (reference sequence). The CDR3 nucleotides are TGCGCCAGCAGTCTTGGGCCCCGGACTAGCGGCATCTACGAGCAGTACTTC. Encoded protein: CASSLGPRTSGIYEQYF.

V gene TRBV4-3 combines with J gene TRBJ2-5; possibly TRBD2 for D (6 bases). Germline-derived CDR1 and CDR2 are LGHNA and YSLEER. There are 14 residues in the CDR3. V was shortened by 4 bases and J by 7 bases, with 16 bases between the two germline ends. DNA of the CDR3: TGCGCCAGCAGCCCCGGTGTCGGGGGAGGGACCCAGTACTTC. Amino acids: CASSPGVGGGTQYF.

The chain combines TRBV10-3 with TRBJ2-3; D remains unclear. V was cut by 5 bases and J by 1 base, with 13 bases left in between. The CDR3 sequence is 15 residues long. Germline loops: CDR1 ENHRY, CDR2 SYGVKD. Here the CDR3 reads CAISTPPGGTDTQYF. In DNA, the CDR3 is TGTGCCATCAGTACACCCCCCGGAGGCACAGATACGCAGTATTTT.

The J gene is TRBJ1-2, the V gene TRBV5-1; D perhaps matches TRBD1 (6 bases). Trimming cost V 3 bases and J 5 bases, with 14 bases left between them. There are 14 residues in the CDR3. The germline gives CDR1 SGHRS, CDR2 YFSETQ. The CDR3 loop reads CASSSWTDEYGYTF. CDR3 nucleotide sequence: TGCGCCAGCAGCTCCTGGACAGACGAATATGGCTACACCTTC.

This clone was observed a few times. V gene TRBV7-2 combines with J gene TRBJ1-2, with 9 bases aligning to TRBD1. V lost 5 bases, J lost 4 bases, and 5 bases stayed unmatched. This CDR3 has 14 residues. Germline-derived CDR1 and CDR2 are SGHTA and FQGNSA. For the CDR3, the DNA is TGTGCCAGCAGCAACACAGGGGGCCTCTATGGCTACACCTTC. It translates to CASSNTGGLYGYTF.

The chain carries TRBV4-3 and TRBJ2-3, with 12 bases matching TRBD1. Unmatched junction bases numbered 4, after V lost 0 bases and J lost 6 bases. The length of the CDR3 is 16 residues. The germline V gene encodes CDR1 LGHNA and CDR2 YSLEER. CDR3 bases: TGCGCCAGCAGCCAAGATCGGGGACAGGGGGCGGATACGCAGTATTTT. As protein: CASSQDRGQGADTQYF.

This clone was counted once. V is TRBV7-9 and J is TRBJ2-1; D is unclear. CDR1 and CDR2 from the germline V gene are SEHNR and FQNEAQ (reference sequence). The CDR3 covers 11 residues. V was clipped by 3 bases and J by 10 bases, with 7 bases between them. CDR3 protein: CASSFSGEQFF. In nucleotides, the CDR3 is TGTGCCAGCAGCTTTTCCGGGGAGCAGTTCTTC.

V gene TRBV27 combines with J gene TRBJ1-2, with 7 bases identical to TRBD1. Germline V gene sequence: CDR1 MNHEY, CDR2 SMNVEV (reference sequence). The V and J ends lost 5 bases and 4 bases, in that order; junction bases with no gene match: 4. This CDR3 has 13 amino acids. The CDR3 nucleotides read TGTGCCAGCAGTCCCCAGGGGGGCTATGGCTACACCTTC. Its translation: CASSPQGGYGYTF.

This clone has a single count. The chain combines TRBV11-2 with TRBJ2-5; weak D call: TRBD2 (6 bases). The germline V gene has CDR1 SGHAT and CDR2 FQNNGV. The V end was cut by 1 base, the J end by 5 bases, with 20 bases between. This CDR3 comprises 17 residues. As DNA, the CDR3 is TGTGCCAGCAGCTTAGTGGCTAGCGCAGTCCTTGGGGAGACCCAGTACTTC. This sequence encodes CASSLVASAVLGETQYF. Complete variable domain (other parts from reference TRBV11-2 and TRBJ2-5): EAGVAQSPRYKIIEKRQSVAFWCNPISGHATLYWYQQILGQGPKLLIQFQNNGVVDDSQLPKDRFSAERLKGVDSTLKIQPAKLEDSAVYLCASSLVASAVLGETQYFGPGTRLLVL.

The rearrangement joins TRBV13 to TRBJ1-4; perhaps TRBD1 as D (6 bases). The CDR3 extends over 16 amino acids. V lost 5 bases, J lost 7 bases, and 20 bases lay in between. Per the germline V gene, CDR1 is PRHDT and CDR2 is FYEKMQ (reference sequence). CDR3 sequence reads: CASSPRSQGFREKLFF. Written as DNA, the CDR3 is TGTGCCAGCAGCCCAAGAAGTCAGGGGTTCCGTGAAAAACTGTTTTTT.

This clone was detected once. The chain couples TRBV28 to TRBJ1-1, with a possible D match to TRBD1 (6 bases). CDR1 MDHEN and CDR2 SYDVKM come from the germline V gene. Trimming cost V 5 bases and J 4 bases, with 14 bases left between them. The length of the CDR3 is 14 residues. Here the CDR3 DNA reads TGTGCCAGCAGTACAGGGAGAAGGGGCACTGAAGCTTTCTTT. It is translated as CASSTGRRGTEAFF.

J is TRBJ1-2 and V is TRBV5-1; 7 bases match TRBD1. This CDR3 region has 14 residues. V was clipped by 1 base and J by 6 bases; unmatched bases: 6. Germline V lookup: CDR1 SGHRS, CDR2 YFSETQ. As DNA, the CDR3 is TGCGCCAGCAGCTTGACAGGGGCGAAGGATGGCTACACCTTC. Translation: CASSLTGAKDGYTF.

The chain has TRBV6-5 and TRBJ1-3, with D possibly being TRBD1 (6 bases). The CDR3 extends over 13 amino acids. V lost 6 bases and J 3 bases, leaving 9 bases between the germline ends. Germline values: CDR1 MNHEY, CDR2 SVGAGI. CDR3 DNA: TGTGCCAGCAGCAGGGGTGGTGGAAACACCATATATTTT. Protein sequence: CASSRGGGNTIYF.

The chain is built from TRBV29-1 and TRBJ1-1; D unclear. CDR1 and CDR2 from the germline V gene are SQVTM and ANQGSEA. There are 14 residues in the CDR3. Trimming cost V 4 bases and J 1 base, with 13 bases left between them. DNA for the CDR3: TGCAGCGTTGGGAGTCCCGGGGAGAACACTGAAGCTTTCTTT. Amino acids: CSVGSPGENTEAFF.

V usage is TRBV24-1 and J usage is TRBJ2-1; TRBD1 aligns across 10 bases. The CDR3 is 18 amino acids. Germline values: CDR1 KGHDR, CDR2 SFDVKD. Trimming took 2 bases from V and 4 from J; bases not matched to a gene: 10. The CDR3 bases are TGTGCCACCAGTGATTCAAGCGGGACAGGGGTTGTGTACAATGAGCAGTTCTTC. This encodes CATSDSSGTGVVYNEQFF.

The J gene is TRBJ2-7, the V gene TRBV9; 8 bases are a match to TRBD2. In germline, CDR1 is SGDLS, CDR2 YYNGEE. The trim removed 0 bases at V and 7 bases at J, leaving 12 bases unmatched. The CDR3 loop spans 16 amino acids. The CDR3 region has the DNA TGTGCCAGCAGCGTAGCTGGAGGAGCGGGAGCACGAGAGCAGTACTTC. Protein: CASSVAGGAGAREQYF.

This clone was picked up a small number of times. The chain's CDR3 is CASSLRTSGTEQYF. CDR3 nucleotides: TGTGCCAGCAGTTTACGGACTAGCGGGACCGAGCAGTACTTC. The V call is TRBV27, the J call TRBJ2-7, with 12 nucleotides matching TRBD2. The CDR3 is 14 amino acids. Germline assignment: CDR1 MNHEY and CDR2 SMNVEV (reference sequence). V dropped 2 bases and J dropped 6; count of bases not matched to a gene: 2.

The chain has TRBV9 and TRBJ1-6, with 7 bases fitting TRBD1. The CDR3 contains 14 residues. The trim removed 2 bases at V and 7 bases at J, leaving 3 bases unmatched. Germline V CDR1 and CDR2: SGDLS, YYNGEE. The CDR3 spells CASSVTGMNSPLHF. CDR3 DNA: TGTGCCAGCAGCGTGACAGGGATGAATTCACCCCTCCACTTT.

The rearrangement links TRBV5-6 to TRBJ2-5, with TRBD2 matching 7 bases. Trimming at V came to 5 bases and at J to 9 bases, leaving 16 bases not matched to a gene. This CDR3 region has 15 residues. Germline V lookup: CDR1 SGHDT, CDR2 YYEEEE. The CDR3 is CASSHLAEAWVSQYF. The CDR3 DNA reads TGTGCCAGCAGTCATCTAGCGGAAGCTTGGGTTTCCCAGTACTTC.

The table lists this clone with a few counts. One end of the junction does not line up with germline, which may come from a read error. CDR3 sequence: CASSPRLVAGRDF. DNA of the CDR3: TGTGCCAGCAGCCCCAGACTAGTGGCCGGGAGGGACTTC. The rearrangement links TRBV5-8 to TRBJ2-7, with 8 positions matching TRBD2. In germline, CDR1 is SGHTS, CDR2 YDEGEE. There are 13 residues in the CDR3.